This T cell receptor beta chain was captured in a study of blood T cell repertoires in COVID-19. Overall study: Sample material is recorded as cDNA or gDNA derived from T cells, B-cell-depleted T cells, or PBMCs.

CDR1 and CDR2 from the germline V gene are SEHNR and FQNEAQ (reference sequence). V was cut by 4 bases and J by 4 bases, with 14 bases left in between. The CDR3 is 15 amino acids. The repertoire was sequenced with immunoSEQ multiplex PCR; TCRdb's copy has only in-frame clones and lacks some. The data show around 270,000 clones, approximately 85% seen once. The material sequenced was PBMCs or T cells enriched from blood (not recorded which). The receptor's source is a woman between 25 and 40 years old who had recovered from COVID-19. The chain links TRBV7-9 to TRBJ2-1; possibly TRBD2 for D (6 bases). The CDR3 DNA reads as TGTGCCAGCAGCTGGGGGACTTCAAAATACAATGAGCAGTTCTTC. It is translated as CASSWGTSKYNEQFF.